The sequence of this TCR beta chain was determined in a study of early T cells in non-severe SARS-CoV-2 infection. In TCRdb, the 5' RACE reads were re-called with MiXCR into one record per CDR3 protein. Of tens of thousands of distinct CDR3 sequences listed, roughly 4% were seen once; the top ten hold 10%. This clonotype occurred many times. In germline, CDR1 is MDHEN, CDR2 SYDVKM. V lost 3 bases, J lost 6 bases, and 6 bases lay in between. This CDR3 is built from 11 residues. Specimen: whole blood. The sequence was collected from an adult who was a healthcare worker with PCR-confirmed SARS-CoV-2 infection or an uninfected control (not recorded which). This chain joins TRBV28 and TRBJ2-7, with D possibly being TRBD2 (6 bases). CDR3 DNA sequence: TGTGCCAGCAGTTTGGGGGGCGAGCAGTACTTC. Protein: CASSLGGEQYF.